This TCR beta chain emerged from a study of blood T cells in healthy people across ages. Of note for this clonotype: Its specificity is unknown.

For the second PCR, which ran for roughly 7 to 11 cycles, a sample-barcoded 5' primer and a J-beta primer mix were used. Every individual sample yielded 3 million or more paired-end reads (each containing CDR3). TCRdb re-analysed the 5' RACE reads in MiXCR, keeping a single row per CDR3 protein. The repertoire holds fewer than 2,000,000 distinct CDR3 sequences, with about two fifths as singletons. Regarding the study as a whole: A roughly linear fall in TCR beta diversity per million T cells was seen with increasing age. Leaving the PBMCs unsorted stopped any conclusive comparison of naive versus antigen-experienced cells.

Ranging in age from about 6 to 90, the donors were healthy Caucasian individuals from Russia. This TCR was sampled from a human donor in good health. The sequenced sample consisted of blood.

The CDR3 DNA is TGTGCCAGCAGCTTAGGAAACCGGGACAGGGGGTTCAGCTCCTACAATGAGCAGTTCTTC. Translating gives CASSLGNRDRGFSSYNEQFF. This chain connects TRBV7-9 to TRBJ2-1; 11 bases are shared with TRBD1. Germline values: CDR1 SEHNR, CDR2 FQNEAQ (reference sequence). Unmatched junction bases numbered 11, after V lost 1 base and J lost 0 bases. The CDR3 is 20 amino acids.